A single sample is the source of the 20 T cell receptor beta chains below, sequenced in a study of blood T cell repertoires in COVID-19. Clones were read by immunoSEQ multiplex PCR, and TCRdb kept only the in-frame ones, dropping some. The sample consists of about 320,000 clones, 90% to 95% of them appearing once. Sequenced material: PBMCs or T cells enriched from blood (not recorded which). The receptor set was obtained from a woman in her thirties who had been exposed to COVID-19.

Of note for this clone: Other DNA sequences in the same sample also yield this CDR3. The chain couples TRBV5-1 to TRBJ2-3, with 9 bases fitting TRBD1. Per the germline V gene, CDR1 is SGHRS and CDR2 is YFSETQ. Losses at the gene ends were 2 bases for V and 3 bases for J; bases not matched to a gene: 4. CDR3 length equals 15 residues. The CDR3 loop is CASSLQGASTDTQYF. The CDR3 nucleotides are TGCGCCAGCAGCTTACAGGGGGCTAGTACAGATACGCAGTATTTT.

In DNA, the CDR3 is TGTGCCAGCAGCTTAGGTCAGACGGCAGGGCAAGAGGGCTACACCTTC. Translated, it gives CASSLGQTAGQEGYTF. V gene TRBV7-9 combines with J gene TRBJ1-2; D is possibly TRBD1 (5 bases). V was cut by 1 base and J by 8 bases, with 20 bases left in between. The V gene's germline CDR1 is SEHNR and CDR2 FQNEAQ (reference sequence). CDR3 length: 16 amino acids.

This clone occurred a few times. This chain links TRBV12-3 or TRBV12-4 with TRBJ1-1, with 7 bases that match TRBD1. The CDR3 is made up of 12 amino acids. After removal of 6 bases from V and 6 bases from J, the junction contained 4 bases not matched to a gene. The CDR3 sequence is CASRTQGSEAFF. For the CDR3, the DNA is TGTGCCAGCAGGACACAGGGGTCTGAAGCTTTCTTT.

The chain joins TRBV19 to TRBJ2-3; TRBD2 might be the D (5 bases). The CDR3 is 14 amino acids. The V end lost 3 bases, the J end lost 1 base, and 8 bases lay between the germline ends. CDR1 LNHDA and CDR2 SQIVND come from the germline V gene (reference sequence). The CDR3 reads CASSIEGGTDTQYF. The CDR3 nucleotides read TGTGCCAGTAGTATCGAGGGAGGCACAGATACGCAGTATTTT.

V is TRBV7-8 and J is TRBJ1-1; D perhaps matches TRBD1 (5 bases). There are 13 residues in the CDR3. CDR1 and CDR2 (germline): SGHVS, FQNEAQ. Deletions cut 0 bases from V and 11 bases from J, with 13 bases between. The CDR3 sequence: CASSLAGTRGAFF. DNA of the CDR3: TGTGCCAGCAGCTTAGCGGGAACCCGGGGGGCTTTCTTT.

Only a few counts were recorded for this clone. This chain connects TRBV7-2 to TRBJ2-7, with D tentatively TRBD1 (6 bases). CDR3 length equals 15 residues. In germline, CDR1 is SGHTA, CDR2 FQGNSA. V dropped 5 bases and J dropped 0 bases, with 14 bases sitting between them. As DNA, the CDR3 is TGTGCCAGCAGCCCGCCCTTGACAGGCTCCTACGAGCAGTACTTC. Protein: CASSPPLTGSYEQYF.

The V and J genes are TRBV6-2 or TRBV6-3 and TRBJ1-6; no clear D gene. V gave up 2 bases and J gave up 0 bases, with 14 bases separating them. CDR1 and CDR2 (germline): MNHEY, SVGEGT. The CDR3 consists of 18 residues. The CDR3 spells CASSYPVSRGSYNSPLHF. The CDR3 DNA sequence: TGTGCCAGCAGTTACCCTGTGTCGAGAGGCTCCTATAATTCACCCCTCCACTTT.

This rearrangement joins TRBV2 to TRBJ1-1; TRBD1 agrees at 8 bases. V gave up 6 bases and J gave up 3 bases; unmatched junction bases: 0. CDR3 length equals 12 residues. The germline CDR1 and CDR2 sequences are SNHLY and FYNNEI. The CDR3 spells CASRTGDTEAFF. The CDR3 bases are TGTGCCAGCAGGACAGGGGACACTGAAGCTTTCTTT.

The V gene is TRBV27, the J gene TRBJ2-7; D is perhaps TRBD1 (5 bases). The length of the CDR3 is 15 residues. The V gene's germline CDR1 is MNHEY and CDR2 SMNVEV (reference sequence). V was clipped by 5 bases and J by 3 bases, with 17 bases between them. CDR3: CASSPSKGANYEQYF. The CDR3 coding sequence is TGTGCCAGCAGTCCAAGTAAAGGGGCCAACTACGAGCAGTACTTC.

J is TRBJ1-1 and V is TRBV7-9; D is possibly TRBD1 (5 bases). The V end lost 3 bases, the J end lost 4 bases, and 12 bases lay between the germline ends. The CDR3 has 14 residues. CDR1 and CDR2 from the germline V gene are SEHNR and FQNEAQ (reference sequence). CDR3 coding DNA: TGTGCCAGCAGCTTCCAGGGAATGGGCACTGAAGCTTTCTTT. Its translation is CASSFQGMGTEAFF.

This chain connects TRBV29-1 to TRBJ2-3; TRBD2 agrees at 13 bases. Trimming removed 7 bases from V and 6 bases from J; junction bases left unmatched: 4. CDR1 and CDR2 (germline): SQVTM, ANQGSEA. The CDR3 is 13 amino acids. This chain's CDR3 is CSGAGLAGDTQYF. The CDR3 nucleotides read TGCAGCGGTGCGGGACTAGCGGGGGATACGCAGTATTTT.

The chain employs TRBV29-1 and TRBJ2-3, with unresolved D. The CDR3 has 12 amino acids. CDR1 SQVTM and CDR2 ANQGSEA come from the germline V gene. Trimming stripped 7 bases from V and 0 bases from J, with 8 bases between. CDR3: CSAEPSTDTQYF. Written as DNA, the CDR3 is TGCAGCGCAGAGCCCAGCACAGATACGCAGTATTTT.

The chain combines TRBV5-6 with TRBJ2-1; D is uncertain. Looked up from germline, CDR1 is SGHDT and CDR2 is YYEEEE. There are 15 residues in the CDR3. V lost 4 bases and J lost 0, with 11 bases in between. Here the CDR3 reads CASSPSYYSYNEQFF. The CDR3 DNA is TGTGCCAGCAGCCCGTCATACTACTCCTACAATGAGCAGTTCTTC. The whole variable domain, remainder taken from reference TRBV5-6 and TRBJ2-1, is DAGVTQSPTHLIKTRGQQVTLRCSPKSGHDTVSWYQQALGQGPQFIFQYYEEEERQRGNFPDRFSGHQFPNYSSELNVNALLLGDSALYLCASSPSYYSYNEQFFGPGTRLTVL.

The chain has TRBV9 and TRBJ1-6; 8 nucleotides agree with TRBD1. Germline loops: CDR1 SGDLS, CDR2 YYNGEE. This CDR3 contains 18 residues. The junction had 11 bases not matched to a gene; V was cut back by 0 bases and J by 6 bases. The CDR3 bases are TGTGCCAGCAGCGTAGGCGAACAAGGGACAGGTGGTAATTCACCCCTCCACTTT. Residues: CASSVGEQGTGGNSPLHF.

This clone was found once. The gene calls are TRBV2 and TRBJ2-7; 11 nucleotides align to TRBD2. Germline values: CDR1 SNHLY, CDR2 FYNNEI. J lost 3 bases, V lost 6 bases, and 7 bases had no gene match. The CDR3 loop spans 15 amino acids. Written as DNA, the CDR3 is TGTGCCAGCAGGATTACTAGCGGGAGAATCTACGAGCAGTACTTC. Its translation is CASRITSGRIYEQYF.

This clone has more than one count but fewer than ten. This rearrangement joins TRBV7-6 to TRBJ2-5; 8 bases line up with TRBD2. V trimming: 1 base; J trimming: 4 bases; junction bases outside the gene matches: 2. The germline V gene has CDR1 SGHVS and CDR2 FNYEAQ. CDR3 length: 14 amino acids. This chain's CDR3 is CASSLGTSPETQYF. DNA for the CDR3: TGTGCCAGCAGCTTAGGGACTAGCCCAGAGACCCAGTACTTC.

The chain joins TRBV7-8 to TRBJ2-3; maybe TRBD2 (5 bases). The CDR3 length is 17 residues. V shed 6 bases and J shed 0 bases, with 19 bases lying between them. Germline CDR1 reads SGHVS; CDR2 reads FQNEAQ. The CDR3 DNA is TGTGCCAGCAGAAAATACTCATCCGGACTTAGCACAGATACGCAGTATTTT. As protein: CASRKYSSGLSTDTQYF.

J is TRBJ2-5 and V is TRBV5-5; D not resolved. Germline-derived CDR1 and CDR2 are SGHKS and YYEKEE (reference sequence). This CDR3 has 14 amino acids. With 0 bases removed from V and 2 bases from J, the gap between germline ends came to 8 bases. The CDR3 region is CASSLALGQETQYF. The CDR3 bases are TGTGCCAGCAGCTTGGCCCTAGGACAAGAGACCCAGTACTTC.

The chain uses TRBV5-1 and TRBJ2-1; TRBD2 matches at 9 bases. CDR3 length: 16 amino acids. V dropped 1 base and J dropped 5; count of bases not matched to a gene: 7. From germline, CDR1 is SGHRS and CDR2 YFSETQ. CDR3 protein: CASSLPSGGQNNEQFF. CDR3 nucleotide sequence: TGCGCCAGCAGCTTGCCCAGCGGGGGGCAGAACAATGAGCAGTTCTTC. Variable domain in full (rest from reference TRBV5-1 and TRBJ2-1): KAGVTQTPRYLIKTRGQQVTLSCSPISGHRSVSWYQQTPGQGLQFLFEYFSETQRNKGNFPGRFSGRQFSNSRSEMNVSTLELGDSALYLCASSLPSGGQNNEQFFGPGTRLTVL.

This clone appeared once. The J gene is TRBJ1-4, the V gene TRBV7-6; the D gene is possibly TRBD1 (6 bases). V shed 5 bases and J shed 2 bases, with 12 bases lying between them. Germline CDR1 is SGHVS and CDR2 is FNYEAQ. The CDR3 runs to 15 residues. In nucleotides, the CDR3 is TGTGCCAGCAGCCCCGACAGGCTCACTAATGAAAAACTGTTTTTT. The encoded protein is CASSPDRLTNEKLFF. The full variable domain, in which reference TRBV7-6 and TRBJ1-4 provide the parts outside the CDR3, is GAGVSQSPRYKVTKRGQDVALRCDPISGHVSLYWYRQALGQGPEFLTYFNYEAQQDKSGLPNDRFSAERPEGSISTLTIQRTEQRDSAMYRCASSPDRLTNEKLFFGSGTQLSVL.